These 8 T cell receptor beta chains were sequenced from one sample in a study of cytomegalovirus exposure and HLA in healthy donors. Amplification used 60 Vbeta primers and 13 Jbeta primers. Sequencing was performed with immunoSEQ multiplex PCR; in TCRdb, only in-frame clones are kept and a portion is missing. The table includes 90,000 to 150,000 clones, 70% to 80% detected once. Sequenced: PBMCs. The receptors originated from a human donor in good health.

Details on this clone: One end of the junction does not line up with germline, which may come from a read error. The chain is built from TRBV28 and TRBJ2-5; 11 positions agree with TRBD2. This CDR3 has 15 residues. Germline V gene data show CDR1 as MDHEN and CDR2 as SYDVKM. The DNA of the CDR3 is TGTACCAGCAGCTCCGGGACTAGCGGACAAGAGACCCAGTACTTC. Translation gives CTSSSGTSGQETQYF.

This clone has ten or more counts. The chain uses TRBV7-3 and TRBJ1-2; no clear D. V dropped 5 bases and J dropped 0 bases, with 13 bases sitting between them. CDR3 length: 15 residues. Looked up from germline, CDR1 is SGHTA and CDR2 is FQGTGA. CDR3 in DNA: TGTGCCAGCAGCGGCCAACGATCTCCTAACTATGGCTACACCTTC. It encodes CASSGQRSPNYGYTF.

The chain recombines TRBV7-2 with TRBJ2-2; 8 bases align to TRBD1. The V gene's germline CDR1 is SGHTA and CDR2 FQGNSA. V was pared by 4 bases and J by 4 bases, with 5 bases of the junction left unmatched. CDR3 size: 15 residues. In DNA form, the CDR3 reads TGTGCCAGCAGCTCACAGGGGGGCGGCACCGGGGAGCTGTTTTTT. Translation: CASSSQGGGTGELFF.

The sample holds a few counts of this clone. V gene TRBV6-6 combines with J gene TRBJ2-5; 10 bases are shared with TRBD1. CDR3 length: 15 residues. Trimming cost V 6 bases and J 5 bases; bases outside gene matches: 9. CDR1 and CDR2 from the germline V gene are MNHNY and SVGAGI (reference sequence). CDR3 coding DNA: TGTGCCAGCAGGACCATGAGGACAGGGGGTGAGACCCAGTACTTC. It encodes CASRTMRTGGETQYF.

The gene calls are TRBV7-6 and TRBJ2-5, with D uncertain. Germline CDR1 reads SGHVS; CDR2 reads FNYEAQ. Between the trimmed V and J ends, which lost 2 bases and 3 bases, there was a span of 7 bases. CDR3 length equals 13 residues. The CDR3 DNA reads TGTGCCAGCAGCTTACTTACAAAAGAGACCCAGTACTTC. Protein sequence: CASSLLTKETQYF.

The chain combines TRBV14 with TRBJ2-7; D may be TRBD2 (5 bases). Trimming cost V 0 bases and J 3 bases, with 15 bases left between them. The CDR3 contains 16 residues. Germline CDR1 SGHDN, CDR2 FVKESK. CDR3 bases: TGTGCCAGCAGCCAAGATACGGGTAGGGAGAGCTACGAGCAGTACTTC. Amino acid sequence: CASSQDTGRESYEQYF.

Notes on this clone: Other DNA sequences in this sample translate to the same CDR3. The chain carries TRBV28 and TRBJ1-4; D is undetermined. This CDR3 has 11 residues. Trimming removed 3 bases at V and 8 bases at J, with 4 bases between. Germline V gives CDR1 MDHEN, CDR2 SYDVKM. The DNA for the CDR3 is TGTGCCAGCAGTTTGAGCGAAAAACTGTTTTTT. Protein sequence: CASSLSEKLFF. The full variable domain, completed using reference TRBV28 and TRBJ1-4, is DVKVTQSSRYLVKRTGEKVFLECVQDMDHENMFWYRQDPGLGLRLIYFSYDVKMKEKGDIPEGYSVSREKKERFSLILESASTNQTSMYLCASSLSEKLFFGSGTQLSVL.

V usage is TRBV6-1 and J usage is TRBJ1-5; D is possibly TRBD1 (5 bases). The CDR3 is made up of 17 amino acids. The V gene lost 3 bases and the J gene lost 0 bases, with 15 bases spanning the gap. Germline assignment: CDR1 MNHNS and CDR2 SASEGT. The CDR3 region is CASSDTPWGPSNQPQHF. The CDR3 region has the DNA TGTGCCAGCAGTGATACACCTTGGGGCCCTAGCAATCAGCCCCAGCATTTT.